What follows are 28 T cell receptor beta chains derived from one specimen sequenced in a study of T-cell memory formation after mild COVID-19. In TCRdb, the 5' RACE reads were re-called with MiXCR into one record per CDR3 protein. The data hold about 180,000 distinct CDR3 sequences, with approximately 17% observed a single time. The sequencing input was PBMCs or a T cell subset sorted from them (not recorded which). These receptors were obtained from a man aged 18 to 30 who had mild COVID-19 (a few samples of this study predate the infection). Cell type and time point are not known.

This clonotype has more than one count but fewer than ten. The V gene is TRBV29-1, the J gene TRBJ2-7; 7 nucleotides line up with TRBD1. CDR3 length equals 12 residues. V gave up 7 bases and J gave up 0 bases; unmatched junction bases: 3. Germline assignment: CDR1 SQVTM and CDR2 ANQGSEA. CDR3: CSGRDSSYEQYF. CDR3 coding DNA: TGCAGCGGTCGGGACAGCTCCTACGAGCAGTACTTC.

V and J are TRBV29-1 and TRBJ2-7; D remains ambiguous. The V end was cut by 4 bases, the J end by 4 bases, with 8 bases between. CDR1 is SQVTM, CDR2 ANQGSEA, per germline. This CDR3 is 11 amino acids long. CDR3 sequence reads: CSVVLGYEQYF. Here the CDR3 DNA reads TGCAGCGTTGTACTCGGATACGAGCAGTACTTC.

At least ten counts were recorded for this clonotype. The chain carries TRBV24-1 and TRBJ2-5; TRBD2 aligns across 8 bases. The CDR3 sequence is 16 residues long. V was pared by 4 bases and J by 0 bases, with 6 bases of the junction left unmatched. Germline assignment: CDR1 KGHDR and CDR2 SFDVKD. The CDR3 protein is CATSEGLLADQETQYF. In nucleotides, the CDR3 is TGTGCCACCAGTGAGGGGTTACTAGCGGACCAAGAGACCCAGTACTTC.

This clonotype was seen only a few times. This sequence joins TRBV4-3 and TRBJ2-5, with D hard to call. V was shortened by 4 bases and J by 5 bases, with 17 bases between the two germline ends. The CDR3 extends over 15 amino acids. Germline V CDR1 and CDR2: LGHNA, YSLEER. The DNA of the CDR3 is TGCGCCAGCAGCCCGTATGGGGTTTCCCGGGAGACCCAGTACTTC. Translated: CASSPYGVSRETQYF.

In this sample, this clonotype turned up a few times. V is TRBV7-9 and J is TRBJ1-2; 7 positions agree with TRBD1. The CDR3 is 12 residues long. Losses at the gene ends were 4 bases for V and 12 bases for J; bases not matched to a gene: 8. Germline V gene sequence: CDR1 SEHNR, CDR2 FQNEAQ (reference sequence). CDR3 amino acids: CASSSGYRGNTF. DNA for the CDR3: TGTGCCAGCAGCTCAGGTTACAGGGGAAACACCTTC.

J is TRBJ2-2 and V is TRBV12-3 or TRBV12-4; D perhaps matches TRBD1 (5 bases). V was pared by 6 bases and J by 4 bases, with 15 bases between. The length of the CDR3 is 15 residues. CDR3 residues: CASSPLWGGTGELFF. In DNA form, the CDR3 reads TGTGCCAGCAGCCCCCTTTGGGGCGGCACCGGGGAGCTGTTTTTT.

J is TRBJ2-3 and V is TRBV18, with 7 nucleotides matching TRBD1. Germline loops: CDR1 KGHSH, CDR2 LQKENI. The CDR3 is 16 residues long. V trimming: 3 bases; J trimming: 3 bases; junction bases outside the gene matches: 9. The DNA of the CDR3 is TGTGCCAGCTCACCGACACAGGGGATCGCGACAGATACGCAGTATTTT. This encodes CASSPTQGIATDTQYF. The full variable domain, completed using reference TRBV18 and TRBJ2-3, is NAGVMQNPRHLVRRRGQEARLRCSPMKGHSHVYWYRQLPEEGLKFMVYLQKENIIDESGMPKERFSAEFPKEGPSILRIQQVVRGDSAAYFCASSPTQGIATDTQYFGPGTRLTVL.

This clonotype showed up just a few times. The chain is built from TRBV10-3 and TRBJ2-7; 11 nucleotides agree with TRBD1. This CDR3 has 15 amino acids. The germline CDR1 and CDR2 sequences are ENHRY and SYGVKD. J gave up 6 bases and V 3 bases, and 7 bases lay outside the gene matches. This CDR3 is CAISDPGTGGFEQYV. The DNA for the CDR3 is TGTGCCATCAGTGACCCCGGGACAGGGGGGTTCGAGCAGTACGTC.

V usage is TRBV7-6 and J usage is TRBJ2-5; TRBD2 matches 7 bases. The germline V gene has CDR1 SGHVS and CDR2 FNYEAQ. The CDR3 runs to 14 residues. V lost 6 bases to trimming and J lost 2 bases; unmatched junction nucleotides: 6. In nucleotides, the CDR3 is TGTGCCAGCAGTTGGGGGGGACTTCAAGAGACCCAGTACTTC. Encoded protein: CASSWGGLQETQYF.

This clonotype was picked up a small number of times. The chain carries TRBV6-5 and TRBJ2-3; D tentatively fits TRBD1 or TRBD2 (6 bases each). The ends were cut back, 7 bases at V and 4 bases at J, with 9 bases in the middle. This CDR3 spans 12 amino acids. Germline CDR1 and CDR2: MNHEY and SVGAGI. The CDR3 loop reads CASKGGPDTQYF. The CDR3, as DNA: TGTGCCAGCAAAGGGGGGCCAGATACGCAGTATTTT.

CDR3 protein: CASSYRRRGETQYF. CDR3 nucleotides: TGTGCCAGCAGTTACAGGAGGAGGGGGGAGACCCAGTACTTC. This chain joins TRBV6-5 and TRBJ2-5; either TRBD1 or TRBD2 may fit D (6 bases each). Germline V CDR1 and CDR2: MNHEY, SVGAGI. The CDR3 has 14 residues. V was shortened by 2 bases and J by 5 bases, with 12 bases between the two germline ends.

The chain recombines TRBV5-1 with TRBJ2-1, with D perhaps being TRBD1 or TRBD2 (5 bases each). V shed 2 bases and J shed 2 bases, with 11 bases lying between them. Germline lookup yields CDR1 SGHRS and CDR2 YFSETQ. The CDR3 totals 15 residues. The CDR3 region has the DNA TGCGCCAGCAGCTTCCAAGGGGACCCCTACAATGAGCAGTTCTTC. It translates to CASSFQGDPYNEQFF.

CDR3 sequence (DNA): TGTGCCAGCAGCTTAGATGGCGGAAACACTGAAGCTTTCTTT. Its translation: CASSLDGGNTEAFF. The chain uses TRBV7-9 and TRBJ1-1, with unresolved D. Trimming stripped 1 base from V and 2 bases from J, with 8 bases between. This CDR3 has 14 amino acids. Germline CDR1 and CDR2: SEHNR and FQNEAQ (reference sequence). Together with reference TRBV7-9 and TRBJ1-1, the CDR3 gives the full variable domain: DTGVSQNPRHKITKRGQNVTFRCDPISEHNRLYWYRQTLGQGPEFLTYFQNEAQLEKSRLLSDRFSAERPKGSFSTLEIQRTEQGDSAMYLCASSLDGGNTEAFFGQGTRLTVV.

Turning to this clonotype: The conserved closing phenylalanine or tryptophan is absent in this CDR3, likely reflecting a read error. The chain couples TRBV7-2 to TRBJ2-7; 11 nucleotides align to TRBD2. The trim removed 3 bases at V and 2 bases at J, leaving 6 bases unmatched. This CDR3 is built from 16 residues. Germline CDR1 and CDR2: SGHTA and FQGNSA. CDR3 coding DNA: TGTGCCAGCAGCTTCGAGACTAGCGGGGTACCCTACGAGCAGTACTTA. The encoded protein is CASSFETSGVPYEQYL.

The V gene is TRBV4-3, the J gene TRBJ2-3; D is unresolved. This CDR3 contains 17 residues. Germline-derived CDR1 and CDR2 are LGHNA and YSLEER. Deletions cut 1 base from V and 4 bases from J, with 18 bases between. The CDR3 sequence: CASSQVLLGLVPDTQYF. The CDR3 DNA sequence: TGCGCCAGCAGCCAAGTATTGCTTGGATTAGTCCCAGATACGCAGTATTTT.

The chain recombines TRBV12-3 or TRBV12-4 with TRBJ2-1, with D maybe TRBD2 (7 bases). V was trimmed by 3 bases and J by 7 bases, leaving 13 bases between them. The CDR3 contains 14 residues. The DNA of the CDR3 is TGTGCCAGCAGTTTCTGGGGGGGGGCTAATGAGCAGTTCTTC. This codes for CASSFWGGANEQFF.

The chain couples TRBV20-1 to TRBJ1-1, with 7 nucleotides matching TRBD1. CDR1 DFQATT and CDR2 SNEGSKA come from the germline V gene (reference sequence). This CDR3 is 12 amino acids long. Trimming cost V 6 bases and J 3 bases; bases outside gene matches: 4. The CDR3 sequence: CSASDRDTEAFF. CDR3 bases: TGCAGTGCCAGCGACAGGGACACTGAAGCTTTCTTT.

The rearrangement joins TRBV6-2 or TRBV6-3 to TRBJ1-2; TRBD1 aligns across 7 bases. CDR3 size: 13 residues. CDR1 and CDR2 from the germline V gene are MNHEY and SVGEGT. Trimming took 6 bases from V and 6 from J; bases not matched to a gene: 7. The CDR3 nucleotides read TGTGCCAGCAGACCCGACAGGGTCCATGGCTACACCTTC. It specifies CASRPDRVHGYTF.

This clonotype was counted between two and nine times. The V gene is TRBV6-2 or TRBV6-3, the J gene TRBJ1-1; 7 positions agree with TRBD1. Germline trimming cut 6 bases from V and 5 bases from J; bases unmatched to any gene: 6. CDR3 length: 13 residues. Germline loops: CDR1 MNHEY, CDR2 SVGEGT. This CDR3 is CASRSQGWTEAFF. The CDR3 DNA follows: TGTGCCAGCAGATCACAGGGGTGGACTGAAGCTTTCTTT.

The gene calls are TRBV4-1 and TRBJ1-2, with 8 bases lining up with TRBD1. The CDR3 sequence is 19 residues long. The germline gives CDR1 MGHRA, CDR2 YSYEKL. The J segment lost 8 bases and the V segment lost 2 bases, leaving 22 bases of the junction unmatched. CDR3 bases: TGCGCCAGCAGCCAAATTCAGCCGCGAAAGGACAGGGAGATAGGCGGCTACACCTTC. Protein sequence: CASSQIQPRKDREIGGYTF.

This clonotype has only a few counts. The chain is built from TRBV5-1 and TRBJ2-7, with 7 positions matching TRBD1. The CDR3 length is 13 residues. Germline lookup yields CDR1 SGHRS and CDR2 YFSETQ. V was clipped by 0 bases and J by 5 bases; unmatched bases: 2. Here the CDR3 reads CASSLEQGHEQYV. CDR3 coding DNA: TGCGCCAGCAGCTTGGAACAGGGGCACGAGCAGTACGTC.

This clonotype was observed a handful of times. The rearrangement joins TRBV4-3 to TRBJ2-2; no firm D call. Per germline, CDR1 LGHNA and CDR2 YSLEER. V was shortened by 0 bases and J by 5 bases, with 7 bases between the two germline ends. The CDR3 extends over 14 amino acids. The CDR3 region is CASSQDPGTGELFF. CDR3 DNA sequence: TGCGCCAGCAGCCAAGATCCCGGGACCGGGGAGCTGTTTTTT.

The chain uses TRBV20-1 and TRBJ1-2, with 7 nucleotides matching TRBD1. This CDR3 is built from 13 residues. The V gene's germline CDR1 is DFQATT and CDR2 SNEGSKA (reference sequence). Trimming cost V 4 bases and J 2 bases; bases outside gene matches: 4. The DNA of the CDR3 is TGCAGTGCTAAGGGGGCAACAAACTATGGCTACACCTTC. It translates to CSAKGATNYGYTF.

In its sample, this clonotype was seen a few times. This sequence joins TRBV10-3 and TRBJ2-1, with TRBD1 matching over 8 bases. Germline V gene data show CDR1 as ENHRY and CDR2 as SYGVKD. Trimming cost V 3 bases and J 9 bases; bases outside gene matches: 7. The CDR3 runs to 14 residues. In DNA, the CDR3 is TGTGCCATCAGTGACAGACAGGGGAAGGCTGAGCAGTTCTTC. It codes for CAISDRQGKAEQFF.

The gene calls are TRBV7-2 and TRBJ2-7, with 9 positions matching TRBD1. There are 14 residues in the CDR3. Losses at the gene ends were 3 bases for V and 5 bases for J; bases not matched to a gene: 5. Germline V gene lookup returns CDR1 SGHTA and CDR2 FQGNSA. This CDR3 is CASSFNRGRDEQYF. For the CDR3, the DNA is TGTGCCAGCAGCTTCAACAGGGGGCGGGACGAGCAGTACTTC.

The CDR3 DNA sequence: TGTGCCAGCTCACCACCCTCCGGGACAGCGAACACTGAAGCTTTCTTT. Its protein product is CASSPPSGTANTEAFF. The gene calls are TRBV18 and TRBJ1-1, with 7 bases lining up with TRBD1. The CDR3 sequence is 16 residues long. CDR1 is KGHSH, CDR2 LQKENI, per germline. V lost 0 bases, J lost 1 base, and 5 bases stayed unmatched.

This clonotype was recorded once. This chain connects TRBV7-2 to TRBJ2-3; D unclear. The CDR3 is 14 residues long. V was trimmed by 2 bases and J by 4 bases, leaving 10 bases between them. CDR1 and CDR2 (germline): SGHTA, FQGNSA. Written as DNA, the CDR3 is TGTGCCAGCAGCTTAAATCGGGTCGCAGATACGCAGTATTTT. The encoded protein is CASSLNRVADTQYF. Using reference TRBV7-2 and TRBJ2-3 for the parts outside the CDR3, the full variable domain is GAGVSQSPSNKVTEKGKDVELRCDPISGHTALYWYRQSLGQGLEFLIYFQGNSAPDKSGLPSDRFSAERTGGSVSTLTIQRTQQEDSAVYLCASSLNRVADTQYFGPGTRLTVL.

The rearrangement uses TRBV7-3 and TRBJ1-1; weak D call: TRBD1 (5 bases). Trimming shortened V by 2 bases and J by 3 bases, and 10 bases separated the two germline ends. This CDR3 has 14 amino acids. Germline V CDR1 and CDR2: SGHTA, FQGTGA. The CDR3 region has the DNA TGTGCCAGCAGCTTAGGGGCCCAGTACACTGAAGCTTTCTTT. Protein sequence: CASSLGAQYTEAFF.